These 5 T cell receptor beta chains came from one sample sequenced in a study of shared clonotypes between healthy human individuals. Sequenced by immunoSEQ multiplex PCR; TCRdb stores in-frame clones only, minus some. The sample holds roughly 510,000 clones; about 79% are singletons and the top ten take around 12%. The material sequenced was PBMCs. These receptors all come from a woman in her thirties or forties in good health. Some clones in this sample may be carry-over from other donors' samples.

The rearrangement joins TRBV6-4 to TRBJ2-1; perhaps TRBD2 as D (6 bases). V was clipped by 3 bases and J by 3 bases, with 12 bases between them. The CDR3 totals 15 residues. Germline-derived CDR1 and CDR2 are MRHNA and SNTAGT. CDR3 loop: CASSEGGSGYNEQFF. The CDR3 nucleotides read TGTGCCAGCAGTGAAGGAGGGAGTGGCTACAATGAGCAGTTCTTC.

The chain recombines TRBV27 with TRBJ2-5, with D possibly matching TRBD1 (6 bases). This CDR3 has 15 amino acids. The germline V and J ends were trimmed by 7 bases and 5 bases, with 20 bases remaining between them. Germline V gene sequence: CDR1 MNHEY, CDR2 SMNVEV (reference sequence). CDR3 sequence reads: CASTHSIGGLETQYF. The CDR3 DNA sequence: TGTGCCAGCACCCACTCCATAGGGGGATTGGAGACCCAGTACTTC.

The chain links TRBV9 to TRBJ1-2; perhaps TRBD1 as D (5 bases). The CDR3 spans 15 residues. Germline lookup yields CDR1 SGDLS and CDR2 YYNGEE. Trimming pared 0 bases from V and 5 bases from J, leaving 14 bases between. The CDR3 DNA follows: TGTGCCAGCAGCGTAGCCCCTACCAGGGAATATGGCTACACCTTC. Residues: CASSVAPTREYGYTF.

CDR3 loop: CAWSGMDTQYF. The CDR3 nucleotides are TGTGCCTGGAGTGGGATGGATACGCAGTATTTT. The chain uses TRBV30 and TRBJ2-3; D call uncertain. Between the trimmed V and J ends, which lost 1 base and 6 bases, there was a span of 5 bases. This CDR3 region has 11 residues. In germline, CDR1 is GTSNPN, CDR2 SVGIG (reference sequence).

The CDR3 spells CASSSGLAGGPGDTQYF. CDR3 DNA: TGTGCCAGCAGCTCTGGACTAGCGGGAGGGCCAGGAGATACGCAGTATTTT. The chain recombines TRBV5-8 with TRBJ2-3; 15 positions agree with TRBD2. Germline V gives CDR1 SGHTS, CDR2 YDEGEE. Trimming took 3 bases from V and 5 from J; bases not matched to a gene: 7. The CDR3 has 17 residues. The whole variable domain, filled in from reference TRBV5-8 and TRBJ2-3, reads EAGVTQSPTHLIKTRGQQATLRCSPISGHTSVYWYQQALGLGLQFLLWYDEGEERNRGNFPPRFSGRQFPNYSSELNVNALELEDSALYLCASSSGLAGGPGDTQYFGPGTRLTVL.